The source of this TCR beta chain is a study of blood T cell repertoires in COVID-19. Study summary: The origin of the acute and convalescent COVID-19 samples was the United States, Italy and Spain.

This clone was seen once. Under the authors' procedure: Reference gene primers were amplified, and this amplification served to estimate nucleated cell counts. Generated by immunoSEQ multiplex PCR, the TCRdb table keeps only in-frame clones and is missing some. V and J calls and clone size follow that table, whereas D and trimming were derived from the DNA. The sample consists of roughly 180,000 clones, roughly 84% of them appearing once. All enrollees were about 18 to 89 years old and from approximately 24 US areas. The germline CDR1 and CDR2 sequences are ENHRY and SYGVKD. After removal of 10 bases from V and 3 bases from J, the junction contained 9 bases not matched to a gene. This CDR3 contains 14 residues.

The clonotype originates from a man aged 55 to 70 who had recovered from COVID-19. The specimen sequenced was PBMCs or T cells enriched from blood (not recorded which). V usage is TRBV10-3 and J usage is TRBJ1-5; TRBD1 matches 7 bases. CDR3 bases: TGTGCCACCACTTTAGGACAGGACAATCAGCCCCAGCATTTT. It yields the protein CATTLGQDNQPQHF.